The 30 T cell receptor beta chains reported below all come from one sample, sequenced in a study of spatial heterogeneity in lung cancer. Findings and limits, study-wide: Expanded intratumoral alpha and beta TCR counts tracked tumor mutation counts.

A single record per CDR3 protein comes from TCRdb applying MiXCR to the 5' RACE reads. The table shows over 15,000 distinct CDR3 sequences, with around 6.9% occurring only once. Time point specified: sample taken at primary tumor resection. Their antigens remain unidentified. The sequenced sample was lung tumor tissue, obtained at surgery. The receptor set was obtained from a female donor with early-stage non-small cell lung cancer.

In its sample, this clonotype was seen many times. V is TRBV7-2 and J is TRBJ1-5; D ambiguous. CDR1 and CDR2 (germline): SGHTA, FQGNSA. V lost 5 bases to trimming and J lost 4 bases, with 21 bases between them. This CDR3 contains 17 residues. In DNA, the CDR3 is TGTGCCAGCAGCCCCGGTTCTGCTTCGTTTCGGAATCAGCCCCAGCATTTT. Residues: CASSPGSASFRNQPQHF.

Ten or more counts support this clonotype. This chain's CDR3 is CASSRISRTTYNEQFF. The DNA of the CDR3 is TGTGCCAGCAGCAGGATCAGCCGGACAACCTACAATGAGCAGTTCTTC. This chain joins TRBV11-2 and TRBJ2-1; perhaps TRBD1 as D (5 bases). Looked up from germline, CDR1 is SGHAT and CDR2 is FQNNGV. The CDR3 spans 16 residues. V lost 5 bases and J 2 bases, leaving 16 bases between the germline ends.

The rearrangement links TRBV12-3 or TRBV12-4 to TRBJ2-2, with a possible D match to TRBD1 (6 bases). The CDR3 runs 14 residues. The V and J ends lost 8 bases and 12 bases respectively, with 22 bases between them. The CDR3, as DNA: TGTGCCAGCGGGTACAGGGATCGTACCCCTCAGCTGTTTTTT. Translated: CASGYRDRTPQLFF.

This clonotype has ten or more counts. V gene TRBV11-2 combines with J gene TRBJ1-1, with no clear D. Trimming left V 5 bases short and J 8 bases short, with 9 bases between. Germline-derived CDR1 and CDR2 are SGHAT and FQNNGV. The CDR3 is made up of 11 amino acids. The CDR3 reads CASSRQPEAFF. Here the CDR3 DNA reads TGTGCCAGCAGCAGGCAACCAGAAGCTTTCTTT.

This clonotype was recorded at least ten times. The chain links TRBV20-1 to TRBJ2-1; D is perhaps TRBD1 (5 bases). The CDR3 runs to 14 residues. V gave up 6 bases and J gave up 6 bases, with 18 bases separating them. CDR1 is DFQATT and CDR2 is SNEGSKA in the germline V gene (reference sequence). CDR3 sequence: CSALLQGPPNEQFF. CDR3 coding DNA: TGCAGTGCCCTCCTCCAGGGTCCCCCCAATGAGCAGTTCTTC.

This clonotype was picked up many times. The J gene is TRBJ2-3, the V gene TRBV7-2, with D tentatively TRBD1 (5 bases). Trimming stripped 5 bases from V and 2 bases from J, with 23 bases between. CDR3 length equals 18 residues. Germline V gives CDR1 SGHTA, CDR2 FQGNSA. CDR3 DNA sequence: TGTGCCAGCAGCCGGGTCACAGGTGACTCCATATACACAGATACGCAGTATTTT. This encodes CASSRVTGDSIYTDTQYF.

Within the sample, this clonotype is large. The J gene is TRBJ2-7, the V gene TRBV10-3; D is uncertain. Germline V gene data show CDR1 as ENHRY and CDR2 as SYGVKD. V lost 0 bases, J lost 2 bases, and 14 bases lay in between. This CDR3 has 16 residues. CDR3 region: CAISESDSVDTYEQYF. The CDR3 nucleotides read TGTGCCATCAGTGAGTCGGATTCGGTAGATACCTACGAGCAGTACTTC.

This clonotype was detected ten times or more. The V call is TRBV28, the J call TRBJ2-3; 11 nucleotides line up with TRBD2. The CDR3 has 16 amino acids. The V segment lost 5 bases and the J segment 6 bases; nucleotides outside the gene matches: 10. The germline gives CDR1 MDHEN, CDR2 SYDVKM. The CDR3 protein is CASSLQLAGVKDTQYF. For the CDR3, the DNA is TGTGCCAGCAGTCTCCAACTAGCGGGAGTAAAGGATACGCAGTATTTT. Drawing the rest from reference TRBV28 and TRBJ2-3, the complete variable domain is DVKVTQSSRYLVKRTGEKVFLECVQDMDHENMFWYRQDPGLGLRLIYFSYDVKMKEKGDIPEGYSVSREKKERFSLILESASTNQTSMYLCASSLQLAGVKDTQYFGPGTRLTVL.

The table lists this clonotype with many counts. The genes are TRBV5-4 and TRBJ2-2; maybe TRBD1 (6 bases). Germline CDR1 SGHNT, CDR2 YYREEE (reference sequence). This CDR3 region has 14 residues. V was cut by 0 bases and J by 3 bases, with 6 bases left in between. CDR3 region: CASSLGQDTGELFF. In DNA form, the CDR3 reads TGTGCCAGCAGCTTGGGACAGGACACCGGGGAGCTGTTTTTT.

The sample holds many counts of this clonotype. The chain employs TRBV6-1 and TRBJ2-1; 10 bases align to TRBD2. CDR3 length: 15 amino acids. Trimming took 2 bases from V and 6 from J; bases not matched to a gene: 4. From germline, CDR1 is MNHNS and CDR2 SASEGT. The chain's CDR3 is CASSESLAGANEQFF. CDR3 DNA sequence: TGTGCCAGCAGTGAATCGCTAGCGGGAGCCAATGAGCAGTTCTTC.

This clonotype appeared many times. The chain employs TRBV10-3 and TRBJ2-1; weak D call: TRBD1 (5 bases). Germline V lookup: CDR1 ENHRY, CDR2 SYGVKD. V was pared by 3 bases and J by 5 bases, with 11 bases between. This CDR3 contains 14 residues. The CDR3 DNA reads as TGTGCCATCAGTGACACGCGGACAAACAATGAGCAGTTCTTC. Translated, it gives CAISDTRTNNEQFF.

This clonotype is categorized as medium-sized. This rearrangement joins TRBV6-6 to TRBJ1-4; TRBD1 might be the D (6 bases). The ends were cut back, 5 bases at V and 8 bases at J, with 9 bases in the middle. The CDR3 sequence is 12 residues long. Germline CDR1 reads MNHNY; CDR2 reads SVGAGI (reference sequence). CDR3: CASSRGGEKLFF. In nucleotides, the CDR3 is TGTGCCAGCAGTAGGGGGGGAGAAAAACTGTTTTTT.

This clonotype was found many times. The rearrangement uses TRBV6-2 or TRBV6-3 and TRBJ1-5, with unresolved D. CDR1 MNHEY and CDR2 SVGEGT come from the germline V gene. The CDR3 is made up of 14 amino acids. V shed 2 bases and J shed 0 bases, with 5 bases lying between them. DNA for the CDR3: TGTGCCAGCAGTTACATATATAGCAATCAGCCCCAGCATTTT. Amino acids: CASSYIYSNQPQHF.

This clonotype was recorded many times. The chain employs TRBV6-2 or TRBV6-3 and TRBJ2-1, with 9 bases aligning to TRBD1. V lost 1 base and J lost 6; bases outside the gene matches: 7. The CDR3 is 16 amino acids. CDR1 MNHEY and CDR2 SVGEGT come from the germline V gene. The CDR3 reads CASSYFRDRVINEQFF. CDR3 in DNA: TGTGCCAGCAGTTACTTCCGGGACAGGGTAATCAATGAGCAGTTCTTC.

This clonotype was observed many times. This chain connects TRBV7-2 to TRBJ2-7; the match to TRBD1 covers 8 bases. The CDR3 contains 14 residues. Germline CDR1 is SGHTA and CDR2 is FQGNSA. The junction had 8 bases not matched to a gene; V was cut back by 5 bases and J by 5 bases. CDR3 residues: CASSTGQGRDEQYF. DNA of the CDR3: TGTGCCAGCAGCACCGGACAGGGTCGCGACGAGCAGTACTTC.

This clonotype has at least ten counts. The gene calls are TRBV5-6 and TRBJ2-1; 10 nucleotides line up with TRBD2. The V segment lost 4 bases and the J segment 9 bases; nucleotides outside the gene matches: 13. There are 16 residues in the CDR3. Germline assignment: CDR1 SGHDT and CDR2 YYEEEE. DNA for the CDR3: TGTGCCAGCAGCCCGAGCCTAGCGGGAGTTCTATTTGAGCAGTTCTTC. Translating gives CASSPSLAGVLFEQFF.

This clonotype was found many times. This sequence joins TRBV10-3 and TRBJ2-4; the D is unclear. The length of the CDR3 is 14 residues. V shed 4 bases and J shed 6 bases, with 13 bases lying between them. Per germline, CDR1 ENHRY and CDR2 SYGVKD. In DNA form, the CDR3 reads TGTGCCATCAGTGCAACGGAACAAGGAAACATTCAGTACTTC. Its translation is CAISATEQGNIQYF.

The CDR3 coding sequence is TGCGCCAGCAGCCAAGATATCCTAGCGGGAGCCTACGAGCAGTACTTC. Translated, it gives CASSQDILAGAYEQYF. The V and J genes are TRBV4-3 and TRBJ2-7, with TRBD2 matching 10 bases. V trimming: 0 bases; J trimming: 2 bases; junction bases outside the gene matches: 4. Germline V gene data show CDR1 as LGHNA and CDR2 as YSLEER. This CDR3 region has 16 residues.

As regards this clonotype: A much larger clone differs by one base, so this may be a read error. The chain joins TRBV28 to TRBJ2-5; perhaps D is TRBD1 or TRBD2 (6 bases each). The CDR3 has 14 amino acids. The germline CDR1 and CDR2 sequences are MDHEN and SYDVKM. CDR3: CASRTPGGQETRYF. The DNA of the CDR3 is TGTGCCAGCAGGACTCCCGGGGGCCAAGAGACCCGGTACTTC.

This clonotype came up many times. CDR3 DNA: TGTGCCTGGAGTTTGGCCCGGGAAGGCTACACCTTC. This encodes CAWSLAREGYTF. V and J are TRBV30 and TRBJ1-2; the D is unclear. V lost 2 bases, J lost 8 bases, and 12 bases lay in between. Germline CDR1 reads GTSNPN; CDR2 reads SVGIG (reference sequence). This CDR3 has 12 residues.

The chain uses TRBV5-4 and TRBJ2-7, with 12 bases aligning to TRBD1. This CDR3 has 13 amino acids. The germline V gene has CDR1 SGHNT and CDR2 YYREEE (reference sequence). The ends lost 4 bases at V and 6 bases at J; junction bases unmatched: 2. The CDR3 sequence: CASSGTGGGEQYF. The CDR3 DNA is TGTGCCAGCAGCGGGACAGGGGGCGGCGAGCAGTACTTC.

This clonotype has more than one count but fewer than ten. The CDR3 bases are TGCGCCAGCAGCACGGGCCAGGCTGAACAAGAGACCCAGTACTTC. Translating it yields CASSTGQAEQETQYF. The V gene is TRBV5-1, the J gene TRBJ2-5; D ambiguous. Germline values: CDR1 SGHRS, CDR2 YFSETQ. Trimming shortened V by 4 bases and J by 2 bases, and 15 bases separated the two germline ends. The CDR3 runs 15 residues.

This clonotype was observed at least ten times. The gene calls are TRBV28 and TRBJ2-1; 7 nucleotides line up with TRBD1. The CDR3 has 11 residues. CDR1 and CDR2 from the germline V gene are MDHEN and SYDVKM. J lost 12 bases, V lost 6 bases, and 5 bases had no gene match. CDR3 sequence reads: CASRWDSSQFF. The CDR3 DNA follows: TGTGCCAGCAGGTGGGACAGTTCGCAGTTCTTC.

CDR3 sequence (DNA): TGTGCCAGCAGCTTGGTATCCAGCTACCAAGAGACCCAGTACTTC. Translating gives CASSLVSSYQETQYF. The rearrangement uses TRBV5-4 and TRBJ2-5; D is ambiguous. Germline V CDR1 and CDR2: SGHNT, YYREEE (reference sequence). The CDR3 length is 15 residues. The V gene lost 0 bases and the J gene lost 0 bases, with 9 bases spanning the gap.

This clonotype was seen repeatedly, ten times or more. The CDR3 region has the DNA TGCAGCGTTGGGGATGACAGAATTTACACTGAAGCTTTCTTT. This encodes CSVGDDRIYTEAFF. This rearrangement joins TRBV29-1 to TRBJ1-1; a weak D match, TRBD1 (5 bases). This CDR3 has 14 amino acids. The ends were cut back, 4 bases at V and 3 bases at J, with 15 bases in the middle. Germline V gene sequence: CDR1 SQVTM, CDR2 ANQGSEA.

This clonotype was picked up many times. V gene TRBV18 combines with J gene TRBJ2-4, with D perhaps matching TRBD1 or TRBD2 (6 bases each). The ends were cut back, 2 bases at V and 0 bases at J, with 14 bases in the middle. CDR3 size: 17 residues. Germline V gene data show CDR1 as KGHSH and CDR2 as LQKENI. CDR3 loop: CASSPIGRGLAKNIQYF. CDR3 in DNA: TGTGCCAGCTCACCAATAGGCAGGGGACTAGCCAAAAACATTCAGTACTTC.

The CDR3 is CASSQARGDRNTIYF. CDR3 bases: TGTGCCAGCAGCCAAGCCAGGGGAGATCGAAACACCATATATTTT. This chain links TRBV16 with TRBJ1-3; possibly TRBD1 for D (6 bases). This CDR3 is 15 amino acids long. From germline, CDR1 is KGHSY and CDR2 FQNENV. Trimming cost V 2 bases and J 5 bases, with 13 bases left between them.

There are many counts of this clonotype. This CDR3 is CASSARGIGLQEKLFF. DNA for the CDR3: TGTGCCAGCAGTGCCCGGGGTATCGGGCTACAAGAAAAACTGTTTTTT. The V gene is TRBV28, the J gene TRBJ1-4; D not resolved. V lost 5 bases, J lost 8 bases, and 21 bases lay in between. The CDR3 spans 16 residues. Germline CDR1 reads MDHEN; CDR2 reads SYDVKM.

This clonotype came up many times. The chain recombines TRBV6-2 or TRBV6-3 with TRBJ1-2, with 11 bases lining up with TRBD1. In germline, CDR1 is MNHEY, CDR2 SVGEGT. V lost 8 bases and J lost 6; bases outside the gene matches: 14. The CDR3 extends over 16 amino acids. For the CDR3, the DNA is TGTGCCAGCCGTCGGTCAGGACAGGGGGCGCAAGATGGCTACACCTTC. This sequence encodes CASRRSGQGAQDGYTF.

This clonotype is termed medium-sized. This chain joins TRBV5-4 and TRBJ2-7, with 9 bases fitting TRBD1. Trimming at V came to 4 bases and at J to 6 bases, leaving 5 bases not matched to a gene. CDR1 is SGHNT and CDR2 is YYREEE in the germline V gene (reference sequence). The CDR3 loop spans 13 amino acids. The CDR3 loop reads CASSPDRGREQYF. The CDR3 DNA sequence: TGTGCCAGCAGCCCGGACAGGGGACGCGAGCAGTACTTC.